The 14 T cell receptor beta chains reported below all come from one sample, sequenced in a study of T cells in Graves' hyperthyroidism and ophthalmopathy. RNA transcripts were the template for amplifying TCR beta CDR3 regions. The HTBI primer set was used in a first-round RT-PCR of the TCR CDR3. TCRdb processed the multiplex PCR reads anew with MiXCR; each CDR3 protein has one entry. The sample holds 250,000 to 300,000 distinct CDR3 sequences, approximately 18% seen once. The source material was blood. All receptors come from a man in his fifties or sixties with Graves' ophthalmopathy.

CDR3 sequence: CASSVGSQIANTEAFF. CDR3 bases: TGTGCCAGCAGCGTAGGATCCCAGATAGCGAACACTGAAGCTTTCTTT. The V and J genes are TRBV9 and TRBJ1-1, with no clear D. Trimming shortened V by 0 bases and J by 1 base, and 13 bases separated the two germline ends. Germline CDR1 is SGDLS and CDR2 is YYNGEE. There are 16 residues in the CDR3. Supplemented by reference TRBV9 and TRBJ1-1, the full variable domain reads DSGVTQTPKHLITATGQRVTLRCSPRSGDLSVYWYQQSLDQGLQFLIQYYNGEERAKGNILERFSAQQFPDLHSELNLSSLELGDSALYFCASSVGSQIANTEAFFGQGTRLTVV.

V gene TRBV20-1 combines with J gene TRBJ2-1; TRBD1 matches at 8 bases. The CDR3 runs to 15 residues. Germline trimming cut 3 bases from V and 6 bases from J; bases unmatched to any gene: 10. Germline V gene data show CDR1 as DFQATT and CDR2 as SNEGSKA (reference sequence). This chain's CDR3 is CSASPLTGAGNEQFF. The CDR3 DNA follows: TGCAGTGCTAGCCCCTTGACAGGGGCTGGCAATGAGCAGTTCTTC.

There are a few counts of this clonotype. The chain links TRBV5-8 to TRBJ2-3, with D perhaps matching TRBD2 (7 bases). The CDR3 is 13 amino acids. Trimming shortened V by 0 bases and J by 10 bases, and 12 bases separated the two germline ends. Germline values: CDR1 SGHTS, CDR2 YDEGEE. The CDR3 DNA reads TGTGCCAGCAGCTTGGCCGCCGGGGGGCCGCAGTATTTT. This gives the protein CASSLAAGGPQYF.

At least ten counts were recorded for this clonotype. The rearrangement joins TRBV6-1 to TRBJ2-2, with TRBD1 matching 9 bases. CDR1 is MNHNS and CDR2 is SASEGT in the germline V gene. With 2 bases clipped from V and 6 bases from J, the junction kept 4 bases outside the gene matches. The CDR3 has 15 amino acids. The chain's CDR3 is CASSEQGQGPGELFF. CDR3 in DNA: TGTGCCAGCAGTGAACAGGGACAGGGCCCCGGGGAGCTGTTTTTT.

This clonotype was found many times. CDR3 in amino acids: CASSQDSGQASPLHF. As DNA, the CDR3 is TGTGCCAGCAGCCAAGATTCAGGACAGGCTTCGCCCCTCCACTTT. V usage is TRBV3-1 and J usage is TRBJ1-6, with TRBD1 identical over 7 bases. V was pared by 0 bases and J by 13 bases, with 9 bases of the junction left unmatched. This CDR3 is 15 amino acids long. CDR1 and CDR2 from the germline V gene are LGHDT and YNNKEL (reference sequence). Full variable domain (rest looked up from reference TRBV3-1 and TRBJ1-6): DTAVSQTPKYLVTQMGNDKSIKCEQNLGHDTMYWYKQDSKKFLKIMFSYNNKELIINETVPNRFSPKSPDKAHLNLHINSLELGDSAVYFCASSQDSGQASPLHFGNGTRLTVT.

This clonotype was recorded many times. V gene TRBV13 combines with J gene TRBJ2-1, with D possibly matching TRBD2 (5 bases). The CDR3 runs to 15 residues. V lost 5 bases and J 1 base, leaving 12 bases between the germline ends. The germline gives CDR1 PRHDT, CDR2 FYEKMQ (reference sequence). The CDR3 coding sequence is TGTGCCAGCAGCGGAGGCGTGTTTTCCTACAATGAGCAGTTCTTC. It codes for CASSGGVFSYNEQFF.

The chain carries TRBV20-1 and TRBJ2-1; tentatively, D is TRBD2 (5 bases). The CDR3 spans 14 residues. V shed 0 bases and J shed 9 bases, with 15 bases lying between them. Per the germline V gene, CDR1 is DFQATT and CDR2 is SNEGSKA (reference sequence). CDR3 region: CSARDLNRGFEQFF. The CDR3 nucleotides are TGCAGTGCTAGAGATCTAAACAGAGGGTTTGAGCAGTTCTTC.

This clonotype was counted at least ten times. V usage is TRBV11-2 and J usage is TRBJ2-5, with 7 bases lining up with TRBD1. V gave up 7 bases and J gave up 1 base; unmatched junction bases: 6. Per the germline V gene, CDR1 is SGHAT and CDR2 is FQNNGV. The CDR3 covers 14 residues. The CDR3 nucleotides read TGTGCCAGCACCCCGACAGGGTCCCAAGAGACCCAGTACTTC. It is translated as CASTPTGSQETQYF. Based on the CDR3 plus reference TRBV11-2 and TRBJ2-5, the full variable domain is EAGVAQSPRYKIIEKRQSVAFWCNPISGHATLYWYQQILGQGPKLLIQFQNNGVVDDSQLPKDRFSAERLKGVDSTLKIQPAKLEDSAVYLCASTPTGSQETQYFGPGTRLLVL.

The CDR3 sequence: CASSRVGSYNEQFF. CDR3 nucleotide sequence: TGTGCCAGTAGTAGGGTGGGCTCCTACAATGAGCAGTTCTTC. The rearrangement joins TRBV19 to TRBJ2-1; D gene ambiguous. The germline V gene has CDR1 LNHDA and CDR2 SQIVND (reference sequence). This CDR3 comprises 14 residues. Trimming took 4 bases from V and 0 from J, leaving 7 bases between them.

This clonotype was observed a few times. The V call is TRBV28, the J call TRBJ2-5; 7 bases agree with TRBD1. CDR1 and CDR2 (germline): MDHEN, SYDVKM. With 5 bases clipped from V and 3 bases from J, the junction kept 6 bases outside the gene matches. This CDR3 contains 14 residues. The CDR3 region is CASSPDREKETQYF. The CDR3 DNA is TGTGCCAGCAGTCCTGACAGGGAGAAAGAGACCCAGTACTTC.

This clonotype came up a few times. The chain employs TRBV29-1 and TRBJ2-3; tentatively, D is TRBD1 (5 bases). Germline CDR1 reads SQVTM; CDR2 reads ANQGSEA. The CDR3 totals 12 residues. Trimming shortened V by 8 bases and J by 1 base, and 10 bases separated the two germline ends. DNA for the CDR3: TGCAGCTCGCTACAGGGCACAGATACGCAGTATTTT. Residues: CSSLQGTDTQYF.

This chain connects TRBV6-1 to TRBJ1-2; D gene unclear. Trimming took 3 bases from V and 7 from J, leaving 12 bases between them. Germline V CDR1 and CDR2: MNHNS, SASEGT. This CDR3 region has 13 residues. The CDR3 is CASSDSGYGGYTF. CDR3 coding DNA: TGTGCCAGCAGTGATTCGGGATACGGTGGCTACACCTTC.

This chain links TRBV7-6 with TRBJ2-2; 7 nucleotides agree with TRBD1. V was clipped by 5 bases and J by 1 base; unmatched bases: 4. Germline lookup yields CDR1 SGHVS and CDR2 FNYEAQ. The CDR3 loop spans 15 amino acids. The chain's CDR3 is CASSVGQRNTGELFF. DNA of the CDR3: TGTGCCAGCAGCGTGGGACAGAGGAACACCGGGGAGCTGTTTTTT.

Turning to this clonotype: The junction departs from the called germline gene at one end, perhaps through a read error. The chain joins TRBV30 to TRBJ2-7, with a possible D match to TRBD1 (6 bases). The length of the CDR3 is 14 residues. CDR1 GTSNPN and CDR2 SVGIG come from the germline V gene (reference sequence). CDR3 residues: CVWSVLQGPYEQYF. In DNA form, the CDR3 reads TGTGTCTGGAGTGTACTGCAGGGGCCCTACGAGCAGTACTTC.